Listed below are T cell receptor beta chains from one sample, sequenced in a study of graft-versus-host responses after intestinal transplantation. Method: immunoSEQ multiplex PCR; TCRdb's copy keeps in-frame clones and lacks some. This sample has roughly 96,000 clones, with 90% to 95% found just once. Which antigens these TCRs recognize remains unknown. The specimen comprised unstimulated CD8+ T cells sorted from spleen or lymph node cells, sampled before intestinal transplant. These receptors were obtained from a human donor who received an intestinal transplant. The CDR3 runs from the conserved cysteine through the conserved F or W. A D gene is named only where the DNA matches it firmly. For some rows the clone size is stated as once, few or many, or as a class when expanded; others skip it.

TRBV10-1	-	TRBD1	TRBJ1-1	TGCGCCAGCAGTCGACAGGGTGGTACTGAAGCTTTCTTT	CASSRQGGTEAFF
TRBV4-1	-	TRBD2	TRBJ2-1	TGCGCCAGCAGCCACCCCCGGGGGGTCGCGAATGAGCAGTTCTTC	CASSHPRGVANEQFF
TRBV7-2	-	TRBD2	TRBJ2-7	TGTGCCAGCAGCCTCTGGACTAGCGGGTCCTACGAGCAGTACTTC	CASSLWTSGSYEQYF
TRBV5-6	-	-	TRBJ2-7	TGTGCCAGCAGCTTAGGGGGATCCGAGCAGTACTTC	CASSLGGSEQYF
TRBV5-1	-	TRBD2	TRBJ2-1	TGCGCCAGCAGCTTGGCCTGGGGGAGGGGACACAATGAGCAGTTCTTC	CASSLAWGRGHNEQFF
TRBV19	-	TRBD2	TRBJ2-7	TGTGCCAGTATCGGGACTAGCGGGTTCTACGAGCAGTACTTC	CASIGTSGFYEQYF
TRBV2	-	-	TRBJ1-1	TGTGCCAGCATTCTGGAGAACACTGAGGCTTTCTTT	CASILENTEAFF
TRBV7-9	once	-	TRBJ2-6	TGTGCCAGCAGACCAGACAGCGACTCTGGGGCCAACGTCCTGACTTTC	CASRPDSDSGANVLTF
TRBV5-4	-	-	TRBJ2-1	TGTGCCAGCAGCTTGGGGGTCGGGAGTGGTAATGAGCAGTTCTTC	CASSLGVGSGNEQFF
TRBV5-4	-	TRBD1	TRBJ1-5	TGTGCCAGCAGCCCGGGACAGGGGGCAGGACAGCCCCAGCATTTT	CASSPGQGAGQPQHF
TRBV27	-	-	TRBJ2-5	TGTGCCAGTCGGGCAAGGGCGGGGACCCTCCAAGAGACCCAGTACTTC	CASRARAGTLQETQYF
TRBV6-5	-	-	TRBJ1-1	TGTGCCAGCTATTCCCCAGGGGTCGGGAACACTGAAGCTTTCTTT	CASYSPGVGNTEAFF
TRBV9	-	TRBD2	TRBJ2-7	TGTGCCAGCAGCGCGCGGGAGGGAGACTACGAGCAGTACTTC	CASSAREGDYEQYF
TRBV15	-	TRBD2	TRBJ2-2	TGTGCCACCAGCAGGGGACTACGAAACACCGGGGAGCTGTTTTTT	CATSRGLRNTGELFF
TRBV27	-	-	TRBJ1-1	TGTGCCAGCAGTTGGGCCAGGGCGGGGGGCACTGAAGCTTTCTTT	CASSWARAGGTEAFF